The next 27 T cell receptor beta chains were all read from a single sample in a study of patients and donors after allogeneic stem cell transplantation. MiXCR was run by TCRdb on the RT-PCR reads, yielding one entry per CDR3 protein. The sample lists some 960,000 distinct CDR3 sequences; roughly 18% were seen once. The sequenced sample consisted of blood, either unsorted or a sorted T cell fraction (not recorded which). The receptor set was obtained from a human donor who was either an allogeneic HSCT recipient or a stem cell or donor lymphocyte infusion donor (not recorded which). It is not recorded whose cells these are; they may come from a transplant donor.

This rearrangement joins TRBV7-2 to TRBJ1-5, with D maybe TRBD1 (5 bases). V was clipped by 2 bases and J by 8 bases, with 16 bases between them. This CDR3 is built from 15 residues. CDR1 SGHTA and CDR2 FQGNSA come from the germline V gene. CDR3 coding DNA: TGTGCCAGCAGCTTATCAGGGCTCCAAAGAGAGCCCCAGCATTTT. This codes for CASSLSGLQREPQHF.

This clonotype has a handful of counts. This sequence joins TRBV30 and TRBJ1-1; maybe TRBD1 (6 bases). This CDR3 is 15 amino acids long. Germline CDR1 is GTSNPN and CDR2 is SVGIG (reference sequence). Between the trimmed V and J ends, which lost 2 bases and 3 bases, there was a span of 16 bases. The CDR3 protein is CAWSTTGTHYTEAFF. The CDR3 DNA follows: TGTGCCTGGAGTACTACAGGGACACATTACACTGAAGCTTTCTTT.

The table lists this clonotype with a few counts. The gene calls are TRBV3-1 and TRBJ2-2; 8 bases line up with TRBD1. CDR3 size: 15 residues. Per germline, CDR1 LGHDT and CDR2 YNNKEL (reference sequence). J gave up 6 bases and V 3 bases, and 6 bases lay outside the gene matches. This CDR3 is CASSQEDRVAGELFF. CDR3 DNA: TGTGCCAGCAGCCAGGAGGACAGGGTGGCCGGGGAGCTGTTTTTT.

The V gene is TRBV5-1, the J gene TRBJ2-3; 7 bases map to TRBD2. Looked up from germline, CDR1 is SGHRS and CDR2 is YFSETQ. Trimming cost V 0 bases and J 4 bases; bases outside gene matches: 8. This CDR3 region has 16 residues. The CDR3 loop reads CASSLESSGPPDTQYF. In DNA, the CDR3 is TGCGCCAGCAGCTTGGAATCTAGCGGCCCTCCAGATACGCAGTATTTT.

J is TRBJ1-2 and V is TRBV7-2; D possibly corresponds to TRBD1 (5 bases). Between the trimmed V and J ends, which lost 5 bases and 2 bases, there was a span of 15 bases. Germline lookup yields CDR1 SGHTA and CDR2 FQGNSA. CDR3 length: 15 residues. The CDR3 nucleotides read TGTGCCAGCAGCCCCACGGGGGGGACCAACTATGGCTACACCTTC. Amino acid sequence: CASSPTGGTNYGYTF.

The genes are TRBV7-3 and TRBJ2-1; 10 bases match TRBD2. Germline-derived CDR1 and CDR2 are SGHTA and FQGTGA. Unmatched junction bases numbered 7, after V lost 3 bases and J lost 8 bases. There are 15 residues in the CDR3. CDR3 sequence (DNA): TGTGCCAGCAGCTTCCTGCTAGCGGGAGCTGATGAGCAGTTCTTC. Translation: CASSFLLAGADEQFF.

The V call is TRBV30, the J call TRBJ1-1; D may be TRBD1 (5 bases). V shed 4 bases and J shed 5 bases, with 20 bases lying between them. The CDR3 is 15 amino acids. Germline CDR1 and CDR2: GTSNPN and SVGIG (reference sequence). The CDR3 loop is CAWTPFRDYATEAFF. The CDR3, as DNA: TGTGCCTGGACCCCATTCAGGGATTATGCGACTGAAGCTTTCTTT.

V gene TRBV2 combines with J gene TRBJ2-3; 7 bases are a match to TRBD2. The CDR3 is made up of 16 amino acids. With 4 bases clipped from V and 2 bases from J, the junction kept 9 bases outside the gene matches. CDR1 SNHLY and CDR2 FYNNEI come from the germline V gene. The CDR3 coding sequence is TGTGCCAGCAGTGCCCTCCTAGCGGCCTTCACAGATACGCAGTATTTT. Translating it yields CASSALLAAFTDTQYF. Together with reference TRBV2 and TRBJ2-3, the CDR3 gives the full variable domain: EPEVTQTPSHQVTQMGQEVILRCVPISNHLYFYWYRQILGQKVEFLVSFYNNEISEKSEIFDDQFSVERPDGSNFTLKIRSTKLEDSAMYFCASSALLAAFTDTQYFGPGTRLTVL.

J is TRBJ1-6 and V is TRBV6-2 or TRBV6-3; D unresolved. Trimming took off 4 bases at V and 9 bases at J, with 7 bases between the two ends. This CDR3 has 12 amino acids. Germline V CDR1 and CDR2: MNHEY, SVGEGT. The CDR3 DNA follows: TGTGCCAGCAGTTCCCCTTTTTCACCCCTCCACTTT. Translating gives CASSSPFSPLHF.

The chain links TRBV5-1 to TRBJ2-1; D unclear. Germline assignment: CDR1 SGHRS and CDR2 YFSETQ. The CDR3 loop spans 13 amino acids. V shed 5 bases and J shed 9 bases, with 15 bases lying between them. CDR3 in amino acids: CASRLVGYVEQFF. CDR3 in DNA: TGCGCCAGCAGATTAGTGGGGTATGTTGAGCAGTTCTTC.

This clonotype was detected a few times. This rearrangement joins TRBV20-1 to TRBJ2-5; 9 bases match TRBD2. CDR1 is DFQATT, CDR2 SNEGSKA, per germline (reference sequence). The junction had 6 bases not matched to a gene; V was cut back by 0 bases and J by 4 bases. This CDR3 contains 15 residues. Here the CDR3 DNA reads TGCAGTGCTAGAGACAGGACTAGCGTTGGAGAGACCCAGTACTTC. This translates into CSARDRTSVGETQYF.

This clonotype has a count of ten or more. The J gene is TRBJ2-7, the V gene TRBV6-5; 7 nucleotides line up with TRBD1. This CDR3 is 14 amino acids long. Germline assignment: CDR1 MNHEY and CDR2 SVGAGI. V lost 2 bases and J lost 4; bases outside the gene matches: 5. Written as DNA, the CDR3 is TGTGCCAGCAGTTACGGGACAGTGCCGTACGAGCAGTACTTC. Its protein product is CASSYGTVPYEQYF.

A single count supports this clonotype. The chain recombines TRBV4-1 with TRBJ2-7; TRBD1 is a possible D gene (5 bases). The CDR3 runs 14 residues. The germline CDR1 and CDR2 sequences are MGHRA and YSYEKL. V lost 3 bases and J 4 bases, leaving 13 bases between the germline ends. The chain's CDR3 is CASSHVDSLYEQYF. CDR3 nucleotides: TGCGCCAGCAGCCATGTTGACAGCCTTTACGAGCAGTACTTC.

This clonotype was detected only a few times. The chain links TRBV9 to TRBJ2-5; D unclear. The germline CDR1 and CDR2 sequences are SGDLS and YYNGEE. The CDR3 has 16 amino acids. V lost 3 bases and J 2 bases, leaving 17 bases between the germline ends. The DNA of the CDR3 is TGTGCCAGCAGCGAGAGCCCTTGGGTGAAACAAGAGACCCAGTACTTC. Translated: CASSESPWVKQETQYF.

The CDR3 is CSAARAGGVLYEQYF. The CDR3 region has the DNA TGCAGTGCTGCCCGAGCGGGGGGCGTCTTATACGAGCAGTACTTC. The rearrangement joins TRBV20-1 to TRBJ2-7; 9 bases are a match to TRBD2. J was trimmed by 4 bases and V by 5 bases; bases with no gene match: 12. This CDR3 spans 15 amino acids. The germline CDR1 and CDR2 sequences are DFQATT and SNEGSKA (reference sequence).

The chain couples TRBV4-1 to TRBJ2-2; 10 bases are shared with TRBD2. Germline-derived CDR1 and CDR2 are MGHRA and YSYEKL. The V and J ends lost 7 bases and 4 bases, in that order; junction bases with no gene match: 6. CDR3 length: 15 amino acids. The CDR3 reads CASTLAGGFTGELFF. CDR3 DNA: TGCGCCAGCACTTTAGCGGGGGGCTTCACCGGGGAGCTGTTTTTT.

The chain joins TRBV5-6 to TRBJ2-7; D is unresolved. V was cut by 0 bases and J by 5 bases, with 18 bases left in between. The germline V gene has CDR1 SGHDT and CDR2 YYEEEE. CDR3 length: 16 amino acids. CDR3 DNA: TGTGCCAGCAGCTTGGATCGGAGTTTTAGTTTACACGAGCAGTACTTC. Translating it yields CASSLDRSFSLHEQYF.

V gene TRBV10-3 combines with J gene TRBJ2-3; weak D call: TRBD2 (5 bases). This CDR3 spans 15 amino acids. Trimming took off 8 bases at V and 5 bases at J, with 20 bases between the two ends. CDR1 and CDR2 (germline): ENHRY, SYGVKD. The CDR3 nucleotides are TGTGCCATCGATCGGGGAAATAGATCGAGAGATACGCAGTATTTT. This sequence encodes CAIDRGNRSRDTQYF.

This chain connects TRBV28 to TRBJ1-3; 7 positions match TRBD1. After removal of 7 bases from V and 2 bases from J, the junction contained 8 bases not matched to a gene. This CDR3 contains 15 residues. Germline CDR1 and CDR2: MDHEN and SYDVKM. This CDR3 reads CASTRQGGTGNTIYF. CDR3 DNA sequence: TGTGCCAGCACAAGACAGGGTGGCACTGGAAACACCATATATTTT. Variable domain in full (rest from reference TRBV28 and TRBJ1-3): DVKVTQSSRYLVKRTGEKVFLECVQDMDHENMFWYRQDPGLGLRLIYFSYDVKMKEKGDIPEGYSVSREKKERFSLILESASTNQTSMYLCASTRQGGTGNTIYFGEGSWLTVV.

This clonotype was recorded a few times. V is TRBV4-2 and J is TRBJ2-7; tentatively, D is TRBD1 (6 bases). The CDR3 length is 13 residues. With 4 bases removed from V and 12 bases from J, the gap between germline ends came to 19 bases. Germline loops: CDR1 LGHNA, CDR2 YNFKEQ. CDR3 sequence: CASSPQQGSYGYF. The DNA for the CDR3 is TGTGCCAGCAGCCCCCAACAGGGTTCGTATGGGTACTTC.

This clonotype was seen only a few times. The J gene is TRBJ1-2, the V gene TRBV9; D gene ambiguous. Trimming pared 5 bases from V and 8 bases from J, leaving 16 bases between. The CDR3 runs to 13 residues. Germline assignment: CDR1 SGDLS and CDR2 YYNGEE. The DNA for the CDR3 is TGTGCCAGCAGATCCGGGCGACTTCGGGGCTACACCTTC. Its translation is CASRSGRLRGYTF. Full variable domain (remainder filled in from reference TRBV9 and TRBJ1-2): DSGVTQTPKHLITATGQRVTLRCSPRSGDLSVYWYQQSLDQGLQFLIQYYNGEERAKGNILERFSAQQFPDLHSELNLSSLELGDSALYFCASRSGRLRGYTFGSGTRLTVV.

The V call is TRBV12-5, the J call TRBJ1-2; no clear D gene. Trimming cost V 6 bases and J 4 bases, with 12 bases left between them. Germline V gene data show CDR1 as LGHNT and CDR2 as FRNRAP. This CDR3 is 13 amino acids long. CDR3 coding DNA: TGTGCTAGTGGGCGAGAGGTGGGCTATGGCTACACCTTC. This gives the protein CASGREVGYGYTF. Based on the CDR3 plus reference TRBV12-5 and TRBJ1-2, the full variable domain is DARVTQTPRHKVTEMGQEVTMRCQPILGHNTVFWYRQTMMQGLELLAYFRNRAPLDDSGMPKDRFSAEMPDATLATLKIQPSEPRDSAVYFCASGREVGYGYTFGSGTRLTVV.

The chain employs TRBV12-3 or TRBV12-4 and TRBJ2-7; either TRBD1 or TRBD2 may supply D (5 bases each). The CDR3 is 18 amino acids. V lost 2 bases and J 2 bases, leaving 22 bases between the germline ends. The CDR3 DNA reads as TGTGCCAGCAGTTTACGCTCAGGGACGATACTTTTTCCCTACGAGCAGTACTTC. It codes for CASSLRSGTILFPYEQYF.

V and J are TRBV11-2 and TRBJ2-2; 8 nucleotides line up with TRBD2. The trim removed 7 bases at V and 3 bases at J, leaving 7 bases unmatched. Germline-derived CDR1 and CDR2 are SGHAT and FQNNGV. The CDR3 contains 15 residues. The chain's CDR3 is CASTRAGVHTGELFF. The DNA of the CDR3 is TGTGCCAGCACCCGAGCGGGGGTCCACACCGGGGAGCTGTTTTTT.

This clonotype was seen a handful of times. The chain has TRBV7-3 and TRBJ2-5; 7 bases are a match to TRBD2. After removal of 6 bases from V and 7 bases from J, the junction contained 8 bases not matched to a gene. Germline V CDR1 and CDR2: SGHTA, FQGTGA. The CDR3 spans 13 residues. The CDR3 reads CASSSGLDGTQYF. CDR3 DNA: TGTGCCAGCAGTTCCGGACTAGATGGGACCCAGTACTTC.

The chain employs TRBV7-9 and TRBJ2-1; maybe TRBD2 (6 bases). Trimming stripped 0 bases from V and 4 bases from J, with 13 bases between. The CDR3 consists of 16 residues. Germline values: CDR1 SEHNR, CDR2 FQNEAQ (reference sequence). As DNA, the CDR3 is TGTGCCAGCAGCTTAGCGCAGGGACTTCAATACAATGAGCAGTTCTTC. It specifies CASSLAQGLQYNEQFF.

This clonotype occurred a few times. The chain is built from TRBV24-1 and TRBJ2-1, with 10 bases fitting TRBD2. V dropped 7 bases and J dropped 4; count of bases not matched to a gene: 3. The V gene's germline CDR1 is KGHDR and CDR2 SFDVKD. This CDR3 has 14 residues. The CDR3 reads CATSLAGDYNEQFF. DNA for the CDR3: TGTGCCACCAGCCTAGCGGGGGATTACAATGAGCAGTTCTTC.